Listed below are T cell receptor beta chains from one sample, sequenced in a study of T cell responses to AZD1222 COVID-19 vaccine. Sequencing was performed with immunoSEQ multiplex PCR; in TCRdb, only in-frame clones are kept and a portion is missing. The data contain 180,000 or so clones, 91% of them seen just once; the ten biggest clones take up under 2%. The input for sequencing was peripheral blood, taken 28 days after the second AZD1222 dose. These receptors originate from an adult who received the AZD1222 COVID-19 vaccine. Each CDR3 is given with its conserved first and last residue. A D gene is named only where the DNA matches it firmly. Part of the rows lack a size; the others show once, few, many or a class for expanded clones.

D,size,J,V,CDR3,DNA
-,-,TRBJ2-7,TRBV24-1,CATSDPRAASSYEQYF,TGTGCCACCAGTGATCCCCGGGCAGCCAGCTCCTACGAGCAGTACTTC
-,-,TRBJ2-7,TRBV19,CASSPRVGFYEQYF,TGTGCCAGTAGTCCGCGTGTAGGGTTCTACGAGCAGTACTTC
-,-,TRBJ1-4,TRBV4-2,CASSQEGPNGYEEKLFF,TGTGCCAGCAGCCAAGAGGGACCCAACGGGTATGAGGAAAAACTGTTTTTT
TRBD2,-,TRBJ2-5,TRBV29-1,CSATPGTSVGETQYF,TGCAGCGCCACGCCGGGGACTAGCGTAGGAGAGACCCAGTACTTC
-,-,TRBJ2-7,TRBV19,CASSSTGTSGDEQYF,TGTGCCAGTAGTTCCACCGGGACGTCCGGCGACGAGCAGTACTTC
-,-,TRBJ1-5,TRBV7-8,CASSFGNQPQHF,TGTGCCAGCAGCTTTGGTAACCAGCCCCAGCATTTT
-,once,TRBJ1-2,TRBV27,CASSTRRNYGYTF,TGTGCCAGCAGCACTAGGAGAAACTATGGCTACACCTTC
-,-,TRBJ1-4,TRBV12-5,CASGLTGVMGEKLFF,TGTGCTAGTGGTTTGACCGGAGTCATGGGTGAAAAACTGTTTTTT
TRBD2,-,TRBJ2-1,TRBV9,CASSVQPGTSGLNEQFF,TGTGCCAGCAGCGTCCAACCCGGGACTAGTGGTTTGAATGAGCAGTTCTTC
TRBD2,once,TRBJ2-1,TRBV5-1,CASSSGLADLSYNEQFF,TGCGCCAGCAGCTCCGGACTAGCGGACCTATCCTACAATGAGCAGTTCTTC
-,-,TRBJ1-4,TRBV14,CASSRLQGSAEKLFF,TGTGCCAGCAGCCGGTTACAGGGATCCGCTGAAAAACTGTTTTTT
-,-,TRBJ1-5,TRBV6-2/TRBV6-3,CASSWGSSYSNQPQHF,TGTGCCAGCAGTTGGGGCAGCAGCTATAGCAATCAGCCCCAGCATTTT
TRBD2,-,TRBJ2-1,TRBV19,CASISGRGVDEQFF,TGTGCCAGTATAAGCGGGAGGGGGGTCGATGAGCAGTTCTTC
-,-,TRBJ1-2,TRBV27,CASSNGGVYGYTF,TGTGCCAGCAGCAACGGGGGGGTCTATGGCTACACCTTC
-,-,TRBJ1-5,TRBV6-5,CASEQRNTNQPQHF,TGTGCCAGCGAACAAAGGAACACCAATCAGCCCCAGCATTTT
-,-,TRBJ2-5,TRBV5-1,CASSLAETQYF,TGCGCCAGCAGCTTGGCGGAGACCCAGTACTTC
-,-,TRBJ1-2,TRBV2,CASSGRTRGYGYTF,TGTGCCAGCAGTGGAAGGACCAGGGGCTATGGCTACACCTTC
TRBD1,-,TRBJ2-7,TRBV6-5,CASSYRDRGYEQYF,TGTGCCAGCAGTTACCGGGACAGGGGCTACGAGCAGTACTTC
-,-,TRBJ1-1,TRBV6-5,CATLDSLNTEAFF,TGTGCCACCCTTGACAGTCTGAACACTGAAGCTTTCTTT
-,-,TRBJ1-1,TRBV10-1,CASSEAPNTEAFF,TGCGCCAGCAGTGAGGCCCCGAACACTGAAGCTTTCTTT
-,-,TRBJ1-2,TRBV7-8,CASSLVQGNGYTF,TGTGCCAGCAGCTTAGTACAGGGCAACGGCTACACCTTC
TRBD1,-,TRBJ2-7,TRBV2,CASSERRGNEQYF,TGTGCCAGCAGTGAACGCAGGGGGAACGAGCAGTACTTC
TRBD1,-,TRBJ1-1,TRBV10-1,CASSERDSEAFF,TGCGCCAGCAGTGAGAGGGACAGTGAAGCTTTCTTT
-,-,TRBJ2-1,TRBV4-2,CASRADLGSNEQFF,TGTGCCAGCAGGGCGGATCTAGGTAGCAATGAGCAGTTCTTC
TRBD1,-,TRBJ1-2,TRBV5-1,CASSSGTDFGYTF,TGCGCCAGCAGCTCCGGGACAGACTTCGGCTACACCTTC
-,-,TRBJ2-7,TRBV3-1/TRBV3-2,CASSQDPRLAFGEQYF,TGTGCCAGCAGCCAAGATCCTCGGCTAGCCTTCGGCGAGCAGTACTTC
-,-,TRBJ2-1,TRBV19,CASQDGSSYNEQFF,TGTGCCAGTCAAGACGGAAGCTCCTACAATGAGCAGTTCTTC
-,-,TRBJ2-3,TRBV5-8,CASSRDSTDTQYF,TGTGCCAGCAGTAGGGACAGCACAGATACGCAGTATTTT
-,-,TRBJ1-5,TRBV27,CASSLSRHSNQPQHF,TGTGCCAGCAGTTTATCCCGGCATAGCAATCAGCCCCAGCATTTT
-,-,TRBJ1-1,TRBV1,CTSSPTQPSTGGLGCTEAFF,TGCACCAGCAGCCCGACGCAGCCATCTACAGGGGGCTTAGGATGCACTGAAGCTTTCTTT
-,-,TRBJ1-3,TRBV6-2/TRBV6-3,CASSYSRQDSSGNTIYF,TGTGCCAGCAGTTACTCAAGACAGGACTCCTCTGGAAACACCATATATTTT
TRBD1,-,TRBJ2-7,TRBV7-2,CASSLAGTGPYEQYF,TGTGCCAGCAGCTTGGCCGGGACAGGCCCCTACGAGCAGTACTTC